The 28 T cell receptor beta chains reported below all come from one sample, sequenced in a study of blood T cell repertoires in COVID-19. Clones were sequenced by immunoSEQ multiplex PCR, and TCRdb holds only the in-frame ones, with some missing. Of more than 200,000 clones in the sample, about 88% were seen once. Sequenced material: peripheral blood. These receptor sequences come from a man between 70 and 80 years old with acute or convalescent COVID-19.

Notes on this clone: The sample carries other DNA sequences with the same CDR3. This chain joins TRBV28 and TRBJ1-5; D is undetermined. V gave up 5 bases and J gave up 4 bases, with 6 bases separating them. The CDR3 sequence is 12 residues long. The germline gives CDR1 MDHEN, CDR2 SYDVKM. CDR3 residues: CASSPTNQPQHF. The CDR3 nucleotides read TGTGCCAGCAGTCCTACGAATCAGCCCCAGCATTTT. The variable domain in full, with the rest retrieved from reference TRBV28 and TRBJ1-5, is DVKVTQSSRYLVKRTGEKVFLECVQDMDHENMFWYRQDPGLGLRLIYFSYDVKMKEKGDIPEGYSVSREKKERFSLILESASTNQTSMYLCASSPTNQPQHFGDGTRLSIL.

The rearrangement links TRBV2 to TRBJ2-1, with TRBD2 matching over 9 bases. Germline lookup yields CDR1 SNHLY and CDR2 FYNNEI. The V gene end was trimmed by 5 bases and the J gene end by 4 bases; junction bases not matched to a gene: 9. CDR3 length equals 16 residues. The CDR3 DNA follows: TGTGCCAGCAGTACCACCCCTAGCGGGACTTACAATGAGCAGTTCTTC. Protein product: CASSTTPSGTYNEQFF. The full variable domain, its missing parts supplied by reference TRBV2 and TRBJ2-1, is EPEVTQTPSHQVTQMGQEVILRCVPISNHLYFYWYRQILGQKVEFLVSFYNNEISEKSEIFDDQFSVERPDGSNFTLKIRSTKLEDSAMYFCASSTTPSGTYNEQFFGPGTRLTVL.

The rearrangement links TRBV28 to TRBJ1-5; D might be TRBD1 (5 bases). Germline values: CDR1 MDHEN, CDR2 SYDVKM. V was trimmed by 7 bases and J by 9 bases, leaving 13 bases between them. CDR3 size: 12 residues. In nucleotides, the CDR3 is TGTGCCAGCACTACCGGGGGGTGGCCCCAGCATTTT. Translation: CASTTGGWPQHF.

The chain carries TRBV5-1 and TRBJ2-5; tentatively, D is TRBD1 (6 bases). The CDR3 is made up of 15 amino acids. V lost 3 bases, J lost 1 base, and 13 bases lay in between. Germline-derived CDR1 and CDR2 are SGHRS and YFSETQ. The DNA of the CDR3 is TGCGCCAGCAGCTCGACAGGATACCTCCAAGAGACCCAGTACTTC. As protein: CASSSTGYLQETQYF.

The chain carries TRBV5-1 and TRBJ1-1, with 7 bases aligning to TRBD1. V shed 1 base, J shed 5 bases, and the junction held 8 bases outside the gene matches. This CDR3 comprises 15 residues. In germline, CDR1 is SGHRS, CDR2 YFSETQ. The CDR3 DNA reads TGCGCCAGCAGCTTGTTAACAGGGGCTGCGACTGAAGCTTTCTTT. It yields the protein CASSLLTGAATEAFF.

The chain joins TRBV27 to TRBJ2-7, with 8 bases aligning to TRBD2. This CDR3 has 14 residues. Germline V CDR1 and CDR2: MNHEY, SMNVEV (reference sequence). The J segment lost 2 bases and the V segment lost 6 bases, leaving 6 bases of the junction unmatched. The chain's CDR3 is CASRIAGLTYEQYF. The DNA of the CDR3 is TGTGCCAGCAGGATAGCGGGGCTTACCTACGAGCAGTACTTC.

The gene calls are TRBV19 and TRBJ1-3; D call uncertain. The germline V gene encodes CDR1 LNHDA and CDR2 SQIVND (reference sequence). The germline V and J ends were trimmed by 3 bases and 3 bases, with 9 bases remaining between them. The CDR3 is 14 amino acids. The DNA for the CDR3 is TGTGCCAGTAGTATGGAGGGTTTTGGAAACACCATATATTTT. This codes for CASSMEGFGNTIYF.

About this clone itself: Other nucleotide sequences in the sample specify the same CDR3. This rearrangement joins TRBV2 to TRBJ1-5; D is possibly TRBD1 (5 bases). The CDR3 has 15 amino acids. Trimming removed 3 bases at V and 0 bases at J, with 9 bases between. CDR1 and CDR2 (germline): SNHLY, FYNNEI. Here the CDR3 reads CASSDDRYSNQPQHF. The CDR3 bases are TGTGCCAGCAGTGACGACAGATATAGCAATCAGCCCCAGCATTTT.

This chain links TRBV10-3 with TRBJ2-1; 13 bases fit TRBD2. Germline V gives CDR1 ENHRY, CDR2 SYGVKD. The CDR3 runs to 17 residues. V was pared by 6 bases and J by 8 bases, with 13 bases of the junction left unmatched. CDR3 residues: CAISPRTSGRSLYEQFF. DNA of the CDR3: TGTGCCATCAGCCCAAGGACTAGCGGGAGAAGTCTATATGAGCAGTTCTTC.

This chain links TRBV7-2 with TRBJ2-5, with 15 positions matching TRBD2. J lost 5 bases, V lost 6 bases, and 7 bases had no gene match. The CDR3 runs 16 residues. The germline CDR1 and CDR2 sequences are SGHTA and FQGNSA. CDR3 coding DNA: TGTGCCAGCAGACTCTCTGGGACTAGCGGGAGGGAGACCCAGTACTTC. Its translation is CASRLSGTSGRETQYF.

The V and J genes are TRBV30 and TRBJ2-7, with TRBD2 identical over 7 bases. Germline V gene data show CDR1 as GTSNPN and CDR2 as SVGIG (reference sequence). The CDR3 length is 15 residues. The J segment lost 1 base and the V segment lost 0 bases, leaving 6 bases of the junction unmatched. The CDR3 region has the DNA TGTGCCTGGAGTGTTCACGGGACTACATCCTACGAGCAGTACTTC. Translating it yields CAWSVHGTTSYEQYF. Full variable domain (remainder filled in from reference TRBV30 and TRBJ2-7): SQTIHQWPATLVQPVGSPLSLECTVEGTSNPNLYWYRQAAGRGLQLLFYSVGIGQISSEVPQNLSASRPQDRQFILSSKKLLLSDSGFYLCAWSVHGTTSYEQYFGPGTRLTVT.

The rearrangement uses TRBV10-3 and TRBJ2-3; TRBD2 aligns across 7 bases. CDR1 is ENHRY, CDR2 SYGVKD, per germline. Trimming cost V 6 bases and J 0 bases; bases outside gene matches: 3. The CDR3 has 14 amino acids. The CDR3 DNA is TGTGCCATCAGGGGGGACTATAGCACAGATACGCAGTATTTT. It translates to CAIRGDYSTDTQYF.

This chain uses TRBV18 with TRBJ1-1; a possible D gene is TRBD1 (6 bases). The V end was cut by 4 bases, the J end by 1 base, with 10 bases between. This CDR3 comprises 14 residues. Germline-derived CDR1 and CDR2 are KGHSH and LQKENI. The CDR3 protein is CASSLYRENTEAFF. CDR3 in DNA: TGTGCCAGCTCACTGTACAGGGAGAACACTGAAGCTTTCTTT.

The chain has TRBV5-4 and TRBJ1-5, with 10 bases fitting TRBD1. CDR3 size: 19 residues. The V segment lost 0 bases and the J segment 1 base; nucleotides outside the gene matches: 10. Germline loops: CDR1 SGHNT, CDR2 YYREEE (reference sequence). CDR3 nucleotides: TGTGCCAGCAGCTTGGGGCCGGGACAGGGGATTGGGAGCAATCAGCCCCAGCATTTT. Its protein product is CASSLGPGQGIGSNQPQHF.

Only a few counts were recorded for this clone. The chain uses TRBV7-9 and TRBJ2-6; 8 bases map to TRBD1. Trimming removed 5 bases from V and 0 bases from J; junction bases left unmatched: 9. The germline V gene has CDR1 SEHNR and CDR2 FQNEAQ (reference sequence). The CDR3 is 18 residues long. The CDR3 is CASSQDTGGGSGANVLTF. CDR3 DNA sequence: TGTGCCAGCAGCCAGGACACAGGGGGTGGCTCTGGGGCCAACGTCCTGACTTTC.

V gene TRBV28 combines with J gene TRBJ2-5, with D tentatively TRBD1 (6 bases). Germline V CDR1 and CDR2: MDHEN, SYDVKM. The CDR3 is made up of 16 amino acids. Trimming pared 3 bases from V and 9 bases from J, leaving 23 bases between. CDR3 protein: CASSFIPQGPLMAQYF. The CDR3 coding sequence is TGTGCCAGCAGTTTTATCCCACAGGGACCCTTGATGGCCCAGTACTTC.

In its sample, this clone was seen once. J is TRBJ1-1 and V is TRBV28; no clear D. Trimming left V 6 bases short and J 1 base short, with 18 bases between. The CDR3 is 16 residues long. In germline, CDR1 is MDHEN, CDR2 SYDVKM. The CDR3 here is CASSPTRGWSNTEAFF. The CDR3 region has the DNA TGTGCCAGCAGCCCTACCCGGGGATGGTCGAACACTGAAGCTTTCTTT.

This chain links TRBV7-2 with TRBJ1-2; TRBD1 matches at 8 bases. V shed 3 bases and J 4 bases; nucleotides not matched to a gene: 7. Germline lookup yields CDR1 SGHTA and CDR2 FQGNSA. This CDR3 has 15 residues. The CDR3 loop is CASSFAGQGSYGYTF. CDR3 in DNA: TGTGCCAGCAGCTTCGCCGGACAGGGTTCCTATGGCTACACCTTC.

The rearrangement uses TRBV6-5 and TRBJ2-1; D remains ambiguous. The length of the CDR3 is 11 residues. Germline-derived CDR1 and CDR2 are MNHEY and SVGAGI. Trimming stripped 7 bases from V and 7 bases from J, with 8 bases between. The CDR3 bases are TGTGCCAGCACCCTGAGGAATGAGCAGTTCTTC. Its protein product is CASTLRNEQFF.

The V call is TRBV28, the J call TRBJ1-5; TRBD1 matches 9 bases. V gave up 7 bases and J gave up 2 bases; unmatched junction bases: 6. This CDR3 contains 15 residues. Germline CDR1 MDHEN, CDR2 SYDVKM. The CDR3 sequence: CASTPQGAGNQPQHF. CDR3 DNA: TGTGCCAGCACCCCACAGGGGGCTGGCAATCAGCCCCAGCATTTT.

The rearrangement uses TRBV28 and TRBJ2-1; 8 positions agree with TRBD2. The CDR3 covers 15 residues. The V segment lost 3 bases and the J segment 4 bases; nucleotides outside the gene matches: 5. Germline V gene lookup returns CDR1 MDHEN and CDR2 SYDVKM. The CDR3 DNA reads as TGTGCCAGCAGTTTGGGGACTAGTCGTTACAATGAGCAGTTCTTC. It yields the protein CASSLGTSRYNEQFF.

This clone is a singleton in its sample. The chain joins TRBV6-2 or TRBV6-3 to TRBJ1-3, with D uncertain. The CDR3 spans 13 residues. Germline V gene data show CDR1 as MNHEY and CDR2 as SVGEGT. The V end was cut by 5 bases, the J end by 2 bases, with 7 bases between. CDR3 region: CASSPFAGNTIYF. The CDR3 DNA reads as TGTGCCAGCAGTCCCTTCGCTGGAAACACCATATATTTT.

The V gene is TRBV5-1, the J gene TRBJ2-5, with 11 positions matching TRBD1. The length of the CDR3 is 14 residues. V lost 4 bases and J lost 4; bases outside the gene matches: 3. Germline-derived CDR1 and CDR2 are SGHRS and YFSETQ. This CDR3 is CASSVGQGVETQYF. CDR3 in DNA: TGCGCCAGCAGCGTGGGACAGGGGGTAGAGACCCAGTACTTC.

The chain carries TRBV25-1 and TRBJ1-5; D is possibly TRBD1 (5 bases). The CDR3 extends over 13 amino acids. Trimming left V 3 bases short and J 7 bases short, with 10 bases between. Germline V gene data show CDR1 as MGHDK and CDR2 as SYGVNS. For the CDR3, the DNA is TGTGCCAGCAGTGACCGGGGGGGACAGCCCCAGCATTTT. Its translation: CASSDRGGQPQHF.

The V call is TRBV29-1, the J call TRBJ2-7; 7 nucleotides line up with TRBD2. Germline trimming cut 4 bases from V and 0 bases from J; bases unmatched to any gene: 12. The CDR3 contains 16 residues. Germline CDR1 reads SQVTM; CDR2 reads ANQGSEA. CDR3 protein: CSVGGGGRYSSYEQYF. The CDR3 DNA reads TGCAGCGTTGGGGGTGGCGGGAGATACAGCTCCTACGAGCAGTACTTC.

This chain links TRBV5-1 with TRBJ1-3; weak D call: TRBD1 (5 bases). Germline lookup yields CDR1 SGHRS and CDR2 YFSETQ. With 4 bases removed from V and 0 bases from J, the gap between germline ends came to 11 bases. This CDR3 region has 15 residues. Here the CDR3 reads CASSTDSYSGNTIYF. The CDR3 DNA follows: TGCGCCAGCAGCACCGACAGTTACTCTGGAAACACCATATATTTT.

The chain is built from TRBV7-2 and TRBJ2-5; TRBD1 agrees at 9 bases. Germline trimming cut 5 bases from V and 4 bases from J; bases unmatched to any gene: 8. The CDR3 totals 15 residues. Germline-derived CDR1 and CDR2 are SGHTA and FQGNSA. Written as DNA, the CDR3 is TGTGCCAGCAGCCAGGGACAGGGAAGGTTAGAGACCCAGTACTTC. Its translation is CASSQGQGRLETQYF.

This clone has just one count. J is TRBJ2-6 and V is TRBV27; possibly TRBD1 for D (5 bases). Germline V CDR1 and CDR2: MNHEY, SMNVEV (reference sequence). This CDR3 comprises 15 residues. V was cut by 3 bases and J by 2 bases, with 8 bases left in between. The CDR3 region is CASSFFRAGANVLTF. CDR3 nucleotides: TGTGCCAGCAGTTTTTTCAGGGCTGGGGCCAACGTCCTGACTTTC.